The T cell receptor (beta chain) described here comes from a study of cytotoxic CD8 clonotypes in ibrutinib-treated CLL. Study information: Of a cohort that held around 10 relapsed/refractory and roughly 14 treatment-naive patients, roughly 18 were IGHV unmutated. Study observations and caveats: Clonality at baseline surpassed age-matched healthy donors and tracked circulating CD8+ T-cell counts.

Remarks on this clone: The antigen is not known.

Measured with immunoSEQ multiplex PCR; TCRdb has only the in-frame clones, and not every one. The sample carries around 70,000 clones, approximately 80% recorded once. The V gene's germline CDR1 is SGHRS and CDR2 YFSETQ. V lost 4 bases, J lost 2 bases, and 9 bases stayed unmatched. CDR3 length equals 15 residues. This sample comprised PBMCs, obtained at disease progression, from a patient treated with ibrutinib. The chain links TRBV5-1 to TRBJ2-7; 7 bases match TRBD1. The receptor was derived from a human donor with chronic lymphocytic leukemia. CDR3 loop: CASSIGTAWTYEQYF. As DNA, the CDR3 is TGCGCCAGCAGCATCGGGACAGCCTGGACCTACGAGCAGTACTTC. Full variable domain (missing parts from reference TRBV5-1 and TRBJ2-7): KAGVTQTPRYLIKTRGQQVTLSCSPISGHRSVSWYQQTPGQGLQFLFEYFSETQRNKGNFPGRFSGRQFSNSRSEMNVSTLELGDSALYLCASSIGTAWTYEQYFGPGTRLTVT.